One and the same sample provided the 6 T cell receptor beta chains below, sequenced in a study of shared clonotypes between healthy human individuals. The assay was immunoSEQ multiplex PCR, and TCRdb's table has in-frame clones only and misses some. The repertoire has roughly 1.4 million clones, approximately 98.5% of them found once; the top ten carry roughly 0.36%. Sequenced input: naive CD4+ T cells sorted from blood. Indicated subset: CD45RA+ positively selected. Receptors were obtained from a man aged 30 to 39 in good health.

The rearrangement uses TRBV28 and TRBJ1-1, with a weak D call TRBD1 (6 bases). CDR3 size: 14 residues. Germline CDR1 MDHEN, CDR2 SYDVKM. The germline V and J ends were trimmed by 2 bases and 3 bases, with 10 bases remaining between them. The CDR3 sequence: CASSLRDTYTEAFF. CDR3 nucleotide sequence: TGTGCCAGCAGTTTACGGGACACCTACACTGAAGCTTTCTTT.

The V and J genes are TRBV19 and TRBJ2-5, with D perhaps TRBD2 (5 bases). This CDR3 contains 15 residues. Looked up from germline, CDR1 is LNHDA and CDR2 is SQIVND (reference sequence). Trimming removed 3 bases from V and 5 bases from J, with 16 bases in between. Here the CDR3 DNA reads TGTGCCAGTAGTATCACTAGGCCTCTGGGGGAGACCCAGTACTTC. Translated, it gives CASSITRPLGETQYF.

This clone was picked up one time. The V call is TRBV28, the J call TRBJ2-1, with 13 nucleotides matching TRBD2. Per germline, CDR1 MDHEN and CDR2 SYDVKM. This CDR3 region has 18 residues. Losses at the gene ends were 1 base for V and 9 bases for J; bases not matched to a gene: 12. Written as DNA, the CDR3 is TGTGCCAGCAGTTTATCGGTGCCGACTAGCGGGAGGAGGTTTGAGCAGTTCTTC. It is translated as CASSLSVPTSGRRFEQFF. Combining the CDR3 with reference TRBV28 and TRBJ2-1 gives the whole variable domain DVKVTQSSRYLVKRTGEKVFLECVQDMDHENMFWYRQDPGLGLRLIYFSYDVKMKEKGDIPEGYSVSREKKERFSLILESASTNQTSMYLCASSLSVPTSGRRFEQFFGPGTRLTVL.

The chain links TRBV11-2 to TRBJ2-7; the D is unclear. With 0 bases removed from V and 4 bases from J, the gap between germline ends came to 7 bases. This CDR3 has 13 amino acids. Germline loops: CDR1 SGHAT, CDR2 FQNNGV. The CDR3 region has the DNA TGTGCCAGCAGCTTAGATCGGGTTTACGAGCAGTACTTC. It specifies CASSLDRVYEQYF.

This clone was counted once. CDR3 region: CASSLALESQETQYF. In DNA, the CDR3 is TGTGCCAGCAGCTTAGCGCTGGAGAGTCAAGAGACCCAGTACTTC. The V gene is TRBV7-9, the J gene TRBJ2-5; D not certain. Deletions cut 0 bases from V and 2 bases from J, with 10 bases between. The CDR3 loop spans 15 amino acids. The germline V gene has CDR1 SEHNR and CDR2 FQNEAQ (reference sequence).

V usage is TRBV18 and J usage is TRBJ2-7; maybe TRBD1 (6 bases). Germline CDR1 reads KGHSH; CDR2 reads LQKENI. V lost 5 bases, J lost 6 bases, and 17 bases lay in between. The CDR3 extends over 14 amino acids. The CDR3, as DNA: TGTGCCAGCTCAATACGACAGGACGATCGCGAGCAGTACTTC. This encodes CASSIRQDDREQYF.